This T cell receptor (beta chain) was profiled in a study of CD8+ T cells in alopecia areata. Study overall: For the treated group, dosing was oral tofacitinib at 5 to 10 mg twice daily.

PBMCs were stained for CD3, CD4 and CD8, and CD4+ and CD8+ T cells were sorted. Germline loops: CDR1 SEHNR, CDR2 FQNEAQ (reference sequence). Trimming took 5 bases from V and 2 from J, leaving 5 bases between them. The CDR3 length is 12 residues. The sequencing template was cDNA reverse transcribed from extracted RNA. TCRdb's table, derived via immunoSEQ multiplex PCR, lists solely in-frame clones and lacks some. The data contain some 180,000 clones, 63% of them singletons. The V call is TRBV7-9, the J call TRBJ2-3; D is uncertain. This specimen was CD4+ T cells sorted from blood, taken at week 0. The origin of this receptor is a human donor with alopecia areata. CDR3 region: CASSRVTDTQYF. In DNA form, the CDR3 reads TGTGCCAGCAGCCGGGTCACAGATACGCAGTATTTT. Complete variable domain (other parts from reference TRBV7-9 and TRBJ2-3): DTGVSQNPRHKITKRGQNVTFRCDPISEHNRLYWYRQTLGQGPEFLTYFQNEAQLEKSRLLSDRFSAERPKGSFSTLEIQRTEQGDSAMYLCASSRVTDTQYFGPGTRLTVL.